Below, 11 T cell receptor beta chains from the same sample are listed, as sequenced in a study of T cells after yellow fever vaccination. Via MiXCR, TCRdb re-called the 5' RACE reads, giving one row per CDR3 protein. The table lists some 240,000 distinct CDR3 sequences, approximately 3.2% of them singletons, with roughly 3.2% in the top ten. The sample was CD4+ T cells sorted from PBMCs, taken 10 days after the yellow fever booster vaccination. These receptors were collected from a man younger than 30 who received the YFV17D yellow fever vaccine.

This clonotype came up a few times. A single base separates this from a much larger clone, so it may be a read error. The CDR3 DNA follows: TGTGCCAGCAGCGCGGGACTAGCGGAGACCCAGTACTTC. As protein: CASSAGLAETQYF. The chain recombines TRBV7-3 with TRBJ2-5; 10 nucleotides agree with TRBD2. The CDR3 length is 13 residues. Germline CDR1 is SGHTA and CDR2 is FQGTGA. Unmatched junction bases numbered 2, after V lost 5 bases and J lost 5 bases.

This clonotype was detected ten times or more. The rearrangement joins TRBV29-1 to TRBJ2-1; 8 bases match TRBD1. CDR3 length: 11 residues. The ends lost 8 bases at V and 5 bases at J; junction bases unmatched: 2. Germline CDR1 and CDR2: SQVTM and ANQGSEA. The CDR3: CSTGQDNEQFF. DNA of the CDR3: TGCAGCACGGGACAGGACAATGAGCAGTTCTTC.

This clonotype was detected many times. The J gene is TRBJ2-5, the V gene TRBV5-6; D is possibly TRBD1 (6 bases). Germline CDR1 SGHDT, CDR2 YYEEEE. V was trimmed by 2 bases and J by 5 bases, leaving 10 bases between them. This CDR3 is 13 amino acids long. The CDR3, as DNA: TGTGCCAGCAGCTTAATGGGGGCGGAGACCCAGTACTTC. It codes for CASSLMGAETQYF.

At least ten counts were recorded for this clonotype. The chain couples TRBV7-9 to TRBJ2-5; the match to TRBD2 covers 8 bases. Per germline, CDR1 SEHNR and CDR2 FQNEAQ (reference sequence). The CDR3 is made up of 13 amino acids. With 8 bases clipped from V and 5 bases from J, the junction kept 7 bases outside the gene matches. The CDR3 bases are TGTGCCAGCCGGGGGGGGGCTCGGGAGACCCAGTACTTC. Encoded protein: CASRGGARETQYF.

This clonotype was seen more than once but under ten times. The chain uses TRBV15 and TRBJ1-1, with D maybe TRBD1 (5 bases). Germline loops: CDR1 LNHNV, CDR2 YYDKDF (reference sequence). The CDR3 totals 14 residues. V dropped 0 bases and J dropped 5 bases, with 10 bases sitting between them. The CDR3 region is CATSRDTRETEAFF. In DNA, the CDR3 is TGTGCCACCAGCAGAGATACCAGGGAGACTGAAGCTTTCTTT.

This clonotype was found a few times. The J gene is TRBJ2-1, the V gene TRBV7-3, with 12 bases lining up with TRBD2. V lost 3 bases and J lost 4; bases outside the gene matches: 4. Germline CDR1 reads SGHTA; CDR2 reads FQGTGA. This CDR3 contains 16 residues. CDR3 in DNA: TGTGCCAGCAGCTTGACTAGCGGGGGCCTATACAATGAGCAGTTCTTC. Protein product: CASSLTSGGLYNEQFF.

This clonotype was counted many times. The junction departs from the called germline gene at one end, perhaps through a read error. V is TRBV28 and J is TRBJ2-5; D not certain. Germline CDR1 and CDR2: MDHEN and SYDVKM. The CDR3 extends over 12 amino acids. CDR3 loop: CASSSGQETQYF. CDR3 sequence (DNA): TGCGCCAGCAGTTCAGGCCAAGAGACCCAGTACTTC.

V gene TRBV7-2 combines with J gene TRBJ2-7, with D uncertain. The CDR3 contains 18 residues. Between the trimmed V and J ends, which lost 1 base and 1 base, there was a span of 20 bases. Per germline, CDR1 SGHTA and CDR2 FQGNSA. CDR3 DNA: TGTGCCAGCAGCTTAGGGGTTCTAAAGGACCGACGATCCTACGAGCAGTACGTC. It specifies CASSLGVLKDRRSYEQYV.

V is TRBV7-8 and J is TRBJ2-1; possibly TRBD2 for D (6 bases). This CDR3 has 16 residues. Germline assignment: CDR1 SGHVS and CDR2 FQNEAQ. The V gene lost 5 bases and the J gene lost 8 bases, with 22 bases spanning the gap. CDR3 coding DNA: TGTGCCAGCAGCCTCTACCGGTGGGGGGAAGCGGATGAGCAGTTCTTC. Protein: CASSLYRWGEADEQFF.

This sequence joins TRBV30 and TRBJ1-4; 7 bases are a match to TRBD1. This CDR3 is 14 amino acids long. Germline V lookup: CDR1 GTSNPN, CDR2 SVGIG (reference sequence). The ends lost 3 bases at V and 5 bases at J; junction bases unmatched: 6. In nucleotides, the CDR3 is TGTGCCTGGAGGTCGAGGGGGCCAAATGAAAAACTGTTTTTT. It specifies CAWRSRGPNEKLFF.

This clonotype was seen ten or more times. The V gene is TRBV7-2, the J gene TRBJ1-2; D possibly corresponds to TRBD1 (6 bases). Trimming removed 1 base at V and 0 bases at J, with 15 bases between. The CDR3 sequence is 17 residues long. Germline V CDR1 and CDR2: SGHTA, FQGNSA. In DNA form, the CDR3 reads TGTGCCAGCAGCTTAGAAGGGCCAGGGGCCTCTAACTATGGCTACACCTTC. It yields the protein CASSLEGPGASNYGYTF.